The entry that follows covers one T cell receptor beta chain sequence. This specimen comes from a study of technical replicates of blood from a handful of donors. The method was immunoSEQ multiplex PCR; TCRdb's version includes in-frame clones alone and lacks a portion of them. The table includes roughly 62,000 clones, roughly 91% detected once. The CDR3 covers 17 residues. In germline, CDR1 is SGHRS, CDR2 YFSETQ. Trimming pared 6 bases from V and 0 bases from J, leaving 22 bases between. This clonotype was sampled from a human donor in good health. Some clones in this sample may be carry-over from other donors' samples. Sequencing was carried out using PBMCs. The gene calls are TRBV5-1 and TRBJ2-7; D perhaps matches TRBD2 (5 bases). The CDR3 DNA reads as TGCGCCAGCACCCTCCGGCGGGCGGTGGTGAGCTCCTACGAGCAGTACTTC. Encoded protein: CASTLRRAVVSSYEQYF. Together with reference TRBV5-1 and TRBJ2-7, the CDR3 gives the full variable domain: KAGVTQTPRYLIKTRGQQVTLSCSPISGHRSVSWYQQTPGQGLQFLFEYFSETQRNKGNFPGRFSGRQFSNSRSEMNVSTLELGDSALYLCASTLRRAVVSSYEQYFGPGTRLTVT.